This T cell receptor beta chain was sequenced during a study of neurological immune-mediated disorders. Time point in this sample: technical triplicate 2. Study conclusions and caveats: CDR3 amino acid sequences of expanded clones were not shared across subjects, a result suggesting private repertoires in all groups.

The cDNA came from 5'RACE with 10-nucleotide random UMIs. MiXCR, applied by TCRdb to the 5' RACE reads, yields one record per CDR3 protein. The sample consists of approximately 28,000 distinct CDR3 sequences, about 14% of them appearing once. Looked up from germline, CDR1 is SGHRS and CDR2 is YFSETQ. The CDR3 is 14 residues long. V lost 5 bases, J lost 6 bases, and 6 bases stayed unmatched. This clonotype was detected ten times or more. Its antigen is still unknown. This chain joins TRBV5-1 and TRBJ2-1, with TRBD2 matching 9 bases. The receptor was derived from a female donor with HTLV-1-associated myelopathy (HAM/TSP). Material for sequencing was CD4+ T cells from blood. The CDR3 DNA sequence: TGCGCCAGCAGTTTGAGCGGGGGGATCAATGAGCAGTTCTTC. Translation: CASSLSGGINEQFF.